Below, 20 T cell receptor beta chains from the same sample are listed, as sequenced in a study of CD8+ T cells in alopecia areata. Extraction and reverse transcription of RNA yielded cDNA as the sequencing template. Sequenced by immunoSEQ multiplex PCR; TCRdb stores in-frame clones only, minus some. The repertoire consists of under 350,000 clones, with 55% to 75% occurring once and the leading ten covering more than 1.5%. Regarding treatment: oral pan-JAK inhibitor, 5-10 mg twice daily. The source material was CD4+ T cells sorted from blood, sampled at week 24, from a patient treated with tofacitinib. Receptors were obtained from a human donor with alopecia areata.

This clone showed up just once. The V gene is TRBV5-1, the J gene TRBJ2-1; TRBD2 agrees at 8 bases. The CDR3 contains 15 residues. Looked up from germline, CDR1 is SGHRS and CDR2 is YFSETQ. The V gene end was trimmed by 3 bases and the J gene end by 7 bases; junction bases not matched to a gene: 9. CDR3 region: CASSSSGLGSNEQFF. In nucleotides, the CDR3 is TGCGCCAGCAGCTCCTCGGGACTAGGATCTAATGAGCAGTTCTTC.

This clone was observed a handful of times. The chain is built from TRBV6-6 and TRBJ2-3; 7 nucleotides agree with TRBD2. V dropped 0 bases and J dropped 0; count of bases not matched to a gene: 3. Germline-derived CDR1 and CDR2 are MNHNY and SVGAGI (reference sequence). This CDR3 region has 16 residues. CDR3 protein: CASSYSLAESTDTQYF. DNA of the CDR3: TGTGCCAGCAGTTACTCCCTAGCGGAGAGCACAGATACGCAGTATTTT.

This clone appeared once. The chain combines TRBV9 with TRBJ2-3; 8 bases map to TRBD2. V shed 0 bases, J shed 1 base, and the junction held 4 bases outside the gene matches. This CDR3 is 16 amino acids long. Germline V gene lookup returns CDR1 SGDLS and CDR2 YYNGEE. Here the CDR3 DNA reads TGTGCCAGCAGCGTAGCGGGACTAGGGGGCACAGATACGCAGTATTTT. It encodes CASSVAGLGGTDTQYF. Full variable domain (missing parts from reference TRBV9 and TRBJ2-3): DSGVTQTPKHLITATGQRVTLRCSPRSGDLSVYWYQQSLDQGLQFLIQYYNGEERAKGNILERFSAQQFPDLHSELNLSSLELGDSALYFCASSVAGLGGTDTQYFGPGTRLTVL.

This clone was seen a single time. The J gene is TRBJ2-4, the V gene TRBV4-1; possible D gene TRBD1, 5 bases. V lost 0 bases, J lost 12 bases, and 9 bases lay in between. CDR1 MGHRA and CDR2 YSYEKL come from the germline V gene. CDR3 length equals 12 residues. The CDR3 DNA follows: TGCGCCAGCAGCCAAGATTACAGGCGTCAGTACTTC. This sequence encodes CASSQDYRRQYF.

The V gene is TRBV6-6, the J gene TRBJ2-7; D remains ambiguous. The V end lost 6 bases, the J end lost 7 bases, and 13 bases lay between the germline ends. CDR3 length equals 12 residues. CDR1 and CDR2 from the germline V gene are MNHNY and SVGAGI (reference sequence). The CDR3 spells CASSLSGREQYF. The CDR3 nucleotides are TGTGCCAGCAGCCTCTCAGGAAGGGAGCAGTACTTC.

J is TRBJ1-2 and V is TRBV6-5, with D possibly matching TRBD1 (6 bases). V was cut by 6 bases and J by 4 bases, with 15 bases left in between. Germline values: CDR1 MNHEY, CDR2 SVGAGI. The CDR3 has 14 amino acids. The CDR3 loop is CASSEYRDRYGYTF. The CDR3 DNA reads as TGTGCCAGCAGCGAGTACAGGGACCGCTATGGCTACACCTTC.

In DNA, the CDR3 is TGTGCCAGCAGTTCCGACACGTGGCAGTACTTC. Its translation is CASSSDTWQYF. The rearrangement uses TRBV28 and TRBJ2-7; D is ambiguous. The CDR3 has 11 amino acids. V lost 4 bases and J lost 9, with 10 bases in between. Germline V lookup: CDR1 MDHEN, CDR2 SYDVKM. The entire variable domain, with the rest obtained from reference TRBV28 and TRBJ2-7, is as follows: DVKVTQSSRYLVKRTGEKVFLECVQDMDHENMFWYRQDPGLGLRLIYFSYDVKMKEKGDIPEGYSVSREKKERFSLILESASTNQTSMYLCASSSDTWQYFGPGTRLTVT.

The V gene is TRBV9, the J gene TRBJ2-2; weak D call: TRBD1 (5 bases). The CDR3 is 17 amino acids. Germline loops: CDR1 SGDLS, CDR2 YYNGEE. Trimming removed 0 bases from V and 2 bases from J, with 14 bases in between. The CDR3 spells CASSVALGRVNTGELFF. The CDR3 coding sequence is TGTGCCAGCAGCGTAGCTTTGGGCAGGGTTAACACCGGGGAGCTGTTTTTT.

The chain combines TRBV7-9 with TRBJ2-3; no definite D call. The CDR3 sequence is 14 residues long. Germline CDR1 reads SEHNR; CDR2 reads FQNEAQ (reference sequence). The V end lost 5 bases, the J end lost 2 bases, and 11 bases lay between the germline ends. The CDR3 sequence is CASSSRGATDTQYF. The CDR3 DNA is TGTGCCAGCAGCAGTCGTGGAGCCACAGATACGCAGTATTTT.

J is TRBJ1-1 and V is TRBV2, with D maybe TRBD1 (5 bases). This CDR3 region has 17 residues. Trimming removed 6 bases at V and 0 bases at J, with 20 bases between. Germline loops: CDR1 SNHLY, CDR2 FYNNEI. The CDR3 is CASRSDSTHLMNTEAFF. CDR3 DNA: TGTGCCAGCAGATCAGACAGCACCCATCTGATGAACACTGAAGCTTTCTTT.

The genes are TRBV6-1 and TRBJ1-5; D remains unclear. Germline V gene data show CDR1 as MNHNS and CDR2 as SASEGT. V was shortened by 5 bases and J by 4 bases, with 12 bases between the two germline ends. CDR3 length: 14 amino acids. CDR3 protein: CASSSHGGNQPQHF. CDR3 nucleotide sequence: TGTGCCAGCAGTTCCCACGGTGGGAATCAGCCCCAGCATTTT.

The chain's CDR3 is CASSGGATTGELFF. CDR3 in DNA: TGTGCCAGCAGCGGGGGAGCTACGACCGGGGAGCTGTTTTTT. The gene calls are TRBV9 and TRBJ2-2, with D possibly matching TRBD2 (5 bases). This CDR3 has 14 residues. Trimming took 3 bases from V and 5 from J, leaving 11 bases between them. Looked up from germline, CDR1 is SGDLS and CDR2 is YYNGEE.

CDR3 sequence reads: CASSSPSGTHNTGELFF. CDR3 in DNA: TGCGCCAGCAGCTCTCCCTCCGGGACTCATAACACCGGGGAGCTGTTTTTT. The gene calls are TRBV5-1 and TRBJ2-2, with D perhaps TRBD2 (6 bases). With 3 bases removed from V and 2 bases from J, the gap between germline ends came to 17 bases. There are 17 residues in the CDR3. From germline, CDR1 is SGHRS and CDR2 YFSETQ.

The V gene is TRBV6-5, the J gene TRBJ2-3; TRBD1 matches at 7 bases. The CDR3 runs to 16 residues. CDR1 and CDR2 (germline): MNHEY, SVGAGI. V lost 2 bases and J lost 1; bases outside the gene matches: 6. CDR3 DNA sequence: TGTGCCAGCAGTTACCCCCACAGGGGAGGCACAGATACGCAGTATTTT. Its translation: CASSYPHRGGTDTQYF.

The V call is TRBV30, the J call TRBJ1-1; unclear D gene. CDR3 length equals 13 residues. The ends were cut back, 7 bases at V and 0 bases at J, with 12 bases in the middle. Looked up from germline, CDR1 is GTSNPN and CDR2 is SVGIG (reference sequence). CDR3 nucleotides: TGTGCCTCCCCGGGAGGGATGAACACTGAAGCTTTCTTT. This encodes CASPGGMNTEAFF.

A note on this clone: The junction departs from the called germline gene at one end, perhaps through a read error. V usage is TRBV5-1 and J usage is TRBJ2-7, with D unresolved. In germline, CDR1 is SGHRS, CDR2 YFSETQ. The CDR3 has 8 residues. The CDR3 here is CASSRGPF. The CDR3 DNA reads TGCGCCAGCAGTAGAGGACCTTTC.

This clone has only a few counts. V usage is TRBV4-1 and J usage is TRBJ1-1, with TRBD1 as a possible D gene (5 bases). CDR3 length: 16 amino acids. Germline CDR1 is MGHRA and CDR2 is YSYEKL. V gave up 1 base and J gave up 4 bases, with 16 bases separating them. CDR3 loop: CASSQGAQGTRTEAFF. DNA of the CDR3: TGCGCCAGCAGCCAAGGGGCGCAAGGGACTCGCACTGAAGCTTTCTTT.

In its sample, this clone was seen a few times. The J gene is TRBJ1-1, the V gene TRBV30, with D unclear. CDR1 is GTSNPN, CDR2 SVGIG, per germline (reference sequence). Deletions cut 1 base from V and 1 base from J, with 7 bases between. This CDR3 comprises 13 residues. CDR3 coding DNA: TGTGCCTGGAGTGAAATTCCGAACACTGAAGCTTTCTTT. As protein: CAWSEIPNTEAFF.

This clone was detected only a few times. J is TRBJ2-7 and V is TRBV7-2; TRBD1 might be the D (5 bases). The CDR3 is 13 amino acids. Germline V CDR1 and CDR2: SGHTA, FQGNSA. With 1 base removed from V and 10 bases from J, the gap between germline ends came to 14 bases. Here the CDR3 reads CASSLEGSRAQYF. DNA for the CDR3: TGTGCCAGCAGCTTAGAGGGGTCTAGGGCTCAGTACTTC.

The rearrangement links TRBV7-2 to TRBJ2-2, with TRBD2 identical over 12 bases. The germline CDR1 and CDR2 sequences are SGHTA and FQGNSA. The V segment lost 5 bases and the J segment 5 bases; nucleotides outside the gene matches: 3. The CDR3 length is 15 residues. The DNA of the CDR3 is TGTGCCAGCAGCCCCGGACTAGCGGGGACCGGGGAGCTGTTTTTT. Translated: CASSPGLAGTGELFF. Based on the CDR3 plus reference TRBV7-2 and TRBJ2-2, the full variable domain is GAGVSQSPSNKVTEKGKDVELRCDPISGHTALYWYRQSLGQGLEFLIYFQGNSAPDKSGLPSDRFSAERTGGSVSTLTIQRTQQEDSAVYLCASSPGLAGTGELFFGEGSRLTVL.